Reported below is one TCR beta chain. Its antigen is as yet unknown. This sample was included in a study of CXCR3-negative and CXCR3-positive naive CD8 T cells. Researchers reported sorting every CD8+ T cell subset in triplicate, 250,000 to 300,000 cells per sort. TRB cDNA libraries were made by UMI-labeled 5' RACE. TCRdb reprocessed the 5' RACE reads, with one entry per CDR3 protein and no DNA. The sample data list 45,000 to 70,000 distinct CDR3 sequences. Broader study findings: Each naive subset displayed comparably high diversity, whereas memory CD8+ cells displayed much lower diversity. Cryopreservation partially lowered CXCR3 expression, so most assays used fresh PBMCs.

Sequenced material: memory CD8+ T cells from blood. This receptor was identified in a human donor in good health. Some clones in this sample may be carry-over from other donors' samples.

The CDR3 sequence is CSVEGGRPNEQFF. The chain combines TRBV29-1 with TRBJ2-1; as DNA is missing, the TRBD2 call by TCRdb cannot be tested. Germline lookup yields CDR1 SQVTM and CDR2 ANQGSEA. The CDR3 spans 13 residues.